The rows below give T cell receptor beta chains drawn from one sample of a study of shared clonotypes between healthy human individuals. Clones were read by immunoSEQ multiplex PCR, and TCRdb kept only the in-frame ones, dropping some. The sample contains roughly 650,000 clones, 97% of which appear only once. Sequencing used naive CD4+ T cells sorted from blood. The receptors shown here come from a woman aged 25 to 39 in good health. Each CDR3 is given with its conserved first and last residue. Fields, in order: D gene, V gene, CDR3 length, J gene, CDR3 protein, CDR3 DNA. A D gene is named only where the DNA matches it firmly.

d_gene: NA
v_gene: TRBV6-5
len: 14
j_gene: TRBJ1-2
CDR3aa: CASSSSGALAGYTF
CDR3nt: TGTGCCAGCAGTTCATCTGGGGCCTTAGCGGGCTACACCTTC

d_gene: NA
v_gene: TRBV2
len: 14
j_gene: TRBJ2-7
CDR3aa: CASTRLGTTYEQYF
CDR3nt: TGTGCCAGCACCAGACTCGGGACCACCTACGAGCAGTACTTC

d_gene: NA
v_gene: TRBV5-6
len: 15
j_gene: TRBJ1-4
CDR3aa: CASSLLGRKNEKLFF
CDR3nt: TGTGCCAGCAGCCTCTTAGGACGGAAGAATGAAAAACTGTTTTTT

d_gene: NA
v_gene: TRBV27
len: 12
j_gene: TRBJ2-3
CDR3aa: CASSTNTDTQYF
CDR3nt: TGTGCCAGCAGCACGAACACAGATACGCAGTATTTT

d_gene: NA
v_gene: TRBV5-1
len: 14
j_gene: TRBJ2-5
CDR3aa: CASSLAGTGETQYF
CDR3nt: TGCGCCAGCAGCTTGGCGGGGACCGGAGAGACCCAGTACTTC

d_gene: NA
v_gene: TRBV30
len: 14
j_gene: TRBJ1-2
CDR3aa: CAWTSRGQNYGYTF
CDR3nt: TGTGCCTGGACTTCCAGGGGTCAAAACTATGGCTACACCTTC

d_gene: TRBD2
v_gene: TRBV27
len: 15
j_gene: TRBJ2-3
CDR3aa: CASSASGSWRNTQYF
CDR3nt: TGTGCCAGCAGCGCTAGCGGGAGTTGGAGGAATACGCAGTATTTT

d_gene: NA
v_gene: TRBV28
len: 11
j_gene: TRBJ2-7
CDR3aa: CASSLQGKQYF
CDR3nt: TGTGCCAGCAGTTTACAGGGAAAGCAGTACTTC

d_gene: NA
v_gene: TRBV5-8
len: 15
j_gene: TRBJ2-1
CDR3aa: CASSPTPRFNNEQFF
CDR3nt: TGTGCCAGCAGTCCTACACCGAGATTTAACAATGAGCAGTTCTTC

d_gene: NA
v_gene: TRBV7-9
len: 12
j_gene: TRBJ2-3
CDR3aa: CASSMSTDTQYF
CDR3nt: TGTGCCAGCAGCATGAGCACAGATACGCAGTATTTT

d_gene: NA
v_gene: TRBV28
len: 12
j_gene: TRBJ1-2
CDR3aa: CASSHTTIDYTF
CDR3nt: TGTGCCAGCAGTCACACAACGATCGACTACACCTTC

d_gene: NA
v_gene: TRBV19
len: 12
j_gene: TRBJ2-5
CDR3aa: CATKGVQETQYF
CDR3nt: TGTGCCACAAAGGGGGTCCAAGAGACCCAGTACTTC

d_gene: TRBD1
v_gene: TRBV28
len: 14
j_gene: TRBJ1-5
CDR3aa: CASKSGGEGQPQHF
CDR3nt: TGTGCCAGCAAGTCAGGGGGCGAGGGTCAGCCCCAGCATTTT

d_gene: TRBD2
v_gene: TRBV7-8
len: 17
j_gene: TRBJ2-2
CDR3aa: CASSLFLAGVGGGELFF
CDR3nt: TGTGCCAGCAGCTTATTCCTAGCGGGAGTCGGAGGCGGGGAGCTGTTTTTT